A single sample is the source of the 25 T cell receptor beta chains below, sequenced in a study of response to subunit inactivated influenza vaccine. TCRdb used MiXCR to reprocess the RT-PCR reads, holding one entry per CDR3 protein. The sample records about 700,000 distinct CDR3 sequences, around 13% being singletons. The material sequenced was PBMCs from blood, taken 14 to 15 days before vaccination. The source of these receptors is a man over 45 who received an inactivated influenza vaccine.

This chain links TRBV16 with TRBJ1-6; 10 bases align to TRBD1. Per the germline V gene, CDR1 is KGHSY and CDR2 is FQNENV. With 5 bases clipped from V and 7 bases from J, the junction kept 17 bases outside the gene matches. The CDR3 spans 19 residues. CDR3 protein: CASSGHLLTGGLRNSPLHF. The CDR3 coding sequence is TGTGCCAGCAGCGGACACTTACTGACAGGGGGCCTTCGAAATTCACCCCTCCACTTT.

Ten or more counts support this clonotype. The rearrangement joins TRBV20-1 to TRBJ2-7; no definite D call. Germline V gene sequence: CDR1 DFQATT, CDR2 SNEGSKA (reference sequence). The CDR3 contains 14 residues. The V end lost 0 bases, the J end lost 4 bases, and 13 bases lay between the germline ends. CDR3 DNA: TGCAGTGCTAGAGATGTCCTGGCCAGTTACGAGCAGTACTTC. Translating gives CSARDVLASYEQYF.

This clonotype was seen ten or more times. The J gene is TRBJ2-7, the V gene TRBV7-8, with TRBD2 matching over 8 bases. Germline V CDR1 and CDR2: SGHVS, FQNEAQ. With V trimmed by 0 bases and J by 0 bases, 7 bases remained unmatched. The CDR3 runs to 17 residues. The CDR3 reads CASSLAPDGGGSYEQYF. The CDR3 DNA reads TGTGCCAGCAGCTTAGCCCCTGACGGGGGGGGCTCCTACGAGCAGTACTTC.

This clonotype was recorded at least ten times. This rearrangement joins TRBV12-3 or TRBV12-4 to TRBJ2-3, with D uncertain. This CDR3 has 13 residues. The V gene lost 5 bases and the J gene lost 4 bases, with 10 bases spanning the gap. For the CDR3, the DNA is TGTGCCAGCAGTGCTTACCCCCCAGATACGCAGTATTTT. Amino acid sequence: CASSAYPPDTQYF.

The chain uses TRBV9 and TRBJ2-5, with unresolved D. The CDR3 contains 15 residues. The germline CDR1 and CDR2 sequences are SGDLS and YYNGEE. Trimming removed 2 bases at V and 5 bases at J, with 16 bases between. Written as DNA, the CDR3 is TGTGCCAGCAGCGTCCTAACGGGCCCTAGGGAGACCCAGTACTTC. Amino acid sequence: CASSVLTGPRETQYF.

This clonotype was recorded at least ten times. The chain employs TRBV4-3 and TRBJ2-1; TRBD2 might be the D (5 bases). The CDR3 sequence is 14 residues long. Trimming shortened V by 0 bases and J by 8 bases, and 11 bases separated the two germline ends. CDR1 is LGHNA, CDR2 YSLEER, per germline. As DNA, the CDR3 is TGCGCCAGCAGCCAAGAAAGTGAGGACTATGAGCAGTTCTTC. It codes for CASSQESEDYEQFF.

This clonotype was counted ten times or more. The genes are TRBV3-1 and TRBJ1-2; D is unclear. Germline assignment: CDR1 LGHDT and CDR2 YNNKEL (reference sequence). This CDR3 is built from 13 residues. With 3 bases removed from V and 2 bases from J, the gap between germline ends came to 7 bases. The CDR3 loop is CASSQGRNYGYTF. The CDR3 nucleotides read TGTGCCAGCAGCCAGGGTCGGAACTATGGCTACACCTTC.

This clonotype was recorded a few times. J is TRBJ1-4 and V is TRBV2; TRBD1 might be the D (5 bases). Germline lookup yields CDR1 SNHLY and CDR2 FYNNEI. Deletions cut 9 bases from V and 6 bases from J, with 11 bases between. The CDR3 totals 12 residues. The CDR3 spells CASRGGDEKLFF. As DNA, the CDR3 is TGTGCCAGTAGAGGAGGGGATGAAAAACTGTTTTTT.

This sequence joins TRBV5-1 and TRBJ1-1, with TRBD1 identical over 10 bases. CDR1 is SGHRS and CDR2 is YFSETQ in the germline V gene. J gave up 7 bases and V 4 bases, and 4 bases lay outside the gene matches. The CDR3 runs to 13 residues. This CDR3 reads CASSDRDRGEAFF. CDR3 nucleotides: TGCGCCAGCAGCGATAGGGACAGGGGTGAAGCTTTCTTT.

This clonotype was found a few times. This rearrangement joins TRBV10-2 to TRBJ2-1, with 12 bases fitting TRBD2. Trimming took 7 bases from V and 5 from J; bases not matched to a gene: 6. The CDR3 covers 15 residues. Germline V gene lookup returns CDR1 WSHSY and CDR2 SAAADI. This chain's CDR3 is CASKIGLAGNNEQFF. DNA for the CDR3: TGCGCCAGCAAAATCGGACTAGCGGGGAACAATGAGCAGTTCTTC.

There are many counts of this clonotype. This chain uses TRBV5-1 with TRBJ2-1; 9 bases agree with TRBD2. The CDR3 is made up of 15 amino acids. Germline lookup yields CDR1 SGHRS and CDR2 YFSETQ. Unmatched junction bases numbered 5, after V lost 4 bases and J lost 3 bases. CDR3 loop: CASSPAGGLYNEQFF. The CDR3 DNA is TGCGCCAGCAGCCCAGCGGGAGGCCTCTACAATGAGCAGTTCTTC.

The CDR3 here is CAISPGGSNQPQHF. The CDR3 DNA follows: TGTGCCATCAGCCCGGGGGGGAGCAATCAGCCCCAGCATTTT. The V call is TRBV10-3, the J call TRBJ1-5; perhaps TRBD1 as D (5 bases). Germline CDR1 reads ENHRY; CDR2 reads SYGVKD. The V and J ends lost 6 bases and 1 base respectively, with 10 bases between them. The CDR3 covers 14 residues.

This clonotype is a singleton in its sample. This sequence joins TRBV12-3 or TRBV12-4 and TRBJ2-1; tentatively, D is TRBD2 (5 bases). Trimming left V 3 bases short and J 12 bases short, with 12 bases between. The CDR3 length is 12 residues. The CDR3 nucleotides are TGTGCCAGCAGTTTTCGGGGAGCTCCGCAGTTCTTC. Translation gives CASSFRGAPQFF.

In its sample, this clonotype was seen a few times. This chain joins TRBV15 and TRBJ2-5, with D possibly being TRBD1 (6 bases). V dropped 0 bases and J dropped 14 bases, with 13 bases sitting between them. Germline lookup yields CDR1 LNHNV and CDR2 YYDKDF (reference sequence). The CDR3 length is 12 residues. CDR3 DNA: TGTGCCACCAGCAGAGATTTTGGGACAAGCTACTTC. This codes for CATSRDFGTSYF.

This clonotype was counted only a few times. The V and J genes are TRBV27 and TRBJ2-7, with 10 bases fitting TRBD2. Trimming at V came to 7 bases and at J to 1 base, leaving 7 bases not matched to a gene. Germline values: CDR1 MNHEY, CDR2 SMNVEV (reference sequence). The CDR3 consists of 15 residues. CDR3 residues: CASKLLAGASYEQYF. CDR3 nucleotides: TGTGCCAGCAAGCTTCTAGCGGGGGCGTCCTACGAGCAGTACTTC.

This clonotype was seen more than once but under ten times. The chain recombines TRBV7-2 with TRBJ1-4, with D hard to call. Trimming shortened V by 11 bases and J by 7 bases, and 26 bases separated the two germline ends. Germline loops: CDR1 SGHTA, CDR2 FQGNSA. This CDR3 is 16 amino acids long. CDR3 sequence reads: CASGRRLVKAGEKLFF. The DNA for the CDR3 is TGTGCCTCCGGTAGACGCCTGGTGAAGGCTGGTGAAAAACTGTTTTTT.

This clonotype was seen more than once but under ten times. The J gene is TRBJ2-7, the V gene TRBV4-1; D is tentatively TRBD1 or TRBD2 (5 bases each). The CDR3 spans 15 residues. With 1 base removed from V and 3 bases from J, the gap between germline ends came to 13 bases. Looked up from germline, CDR1 is MGHRA and CDR2 is YSYEKL. CDR3 sequence: CASSQVTGRGYEQYF. The DNA of the CDR3 is TGCGCCAGCAGCCAAGTAACAGGACGGGGCTACGAGCAGTACTTC.

This clonotype was counted between two and nine times. The chain links TRBV29-1 to TRBJ1-5; 7 nucleotides agree with TRBD1. The CDR3 spans 13 residues. Germline CDR1 SQVTM, CDR2 ANQGSEA. Germline trimming cut 5 bases from V and 4 bases from J; bases unmatched to any gene: 5. Written as DNA, the CDR3 is TGCAGCGTTACTTCAGGGGGAAATCAGCCCCAGCATTTT. This codes for CSVTSGGNQPQHF.

This clonotype has ten or more counts. The rearrangement links TRBV10-3 to TRBJ2-2; no definite D call. The CDR3 is made up of 15 amino acids. Trimming left V 2 bases short and J 6 bases short, with 13 bases between. Germline CDR1 reads ENHRY; CDR2 reads SYGVKD. In DNA, the CDR3 is TGTGCCATCAGTGAGCCGCACTCGGACGCCGGGGAGCTGTTTTTT. Protein: CAISEPHSDAGELFF.

This clonotype was observed at least ten times. The chain employs TRBV27 and TRBJ2-5; 9 bases map to TRBD2. The CDR3 has 15 residues. Germline assignment: CDR1 MNHEY and CDR2 SMNVEV (reference sequence). Unmatched junction bases numbered 3, after V lost 3 bases and J lost 1 base. The CDR3 nucleotides are TGTGCCAGCAGTTTGCTAGCGGGGCTCCAAGAGACCCAGTACTTC. Translated, it gives CASSLLAGLQETQYF.

This clonotype was detected many times. The chain employs TRBV5-6 and TRBJ2-7; maybe TRBD1 (6 bases). V shed 0 bases and J shed 5 bases, with 21 bases lying between them. The CDR3 length is 17 residues. Germline values: CDR1 SGHDT, CDR2 YYEEEE. This CDR3 reads CASSLESLGQFSNEQYF. Written as DNA, the CDR3 is TGTGCCAGCAGCTTGGAAAGCCTAGGACAGTTTTCGAACGAGCAGTACTTC.

This chain links TRBV7-2 with TRBJ2-6; D gene unclear. Germline CDR1 and CDR2: SGHTA and FQGNSA. CDR3 length equals 18 residues. Trimming stripped 1 base from V and 0 bases from J, with 13 bases between. The CDR3 nucleotides are TGTGCCAGCAGCTTAGTCGCGACACGCTTCTCTGGGGCCAACGTCCTGACTTTC. It specifies CASSLVATRFSGANVLTF. The whole variable domain, remainder taken from reference TRBV7-2 and TRBJ2-6, is GAGVSQSPSNKVTEKGKDVELRCDPISGHTALYWYRQSLGQGLEFLIYFQGNSAPDKSGLPSDRFSAERTGGSVSTLTIQRTQQEDSAVYLCASSLVATRFSGANVLTFGAGSRLTVL.

The rearrangement uses TRBV12-3 or TRBV12-4 and TRBJ1-2; D gene unclear. This CDR3 is 14 amino acids long. The V end was cut by 6 bases, the J end by 5 bases, with 16 bases between. For the CDR3, the DNA is TGTGCCAGCAGCTTTAACCCAAGCGGGTATGGCTACACCTTC. It specifies CASSFNPSGYGYTF.

The V gene is TRBV4-3, the J gene TRBJ1-2; TRBD1 agrees at 7 bases. The CDR3 covers 15 residues. V shed 2 bases, J shed 3 bases, and the junction held 6 bases outside the gene matches. The germline V gene encodes CDR1 LGHNA and CDR2 YSLEER. The CDR3, as DNA: TGCGCCAGCAGCCAATCGACAGGGTTGGACTATGGCTACACCTTC. Translation gives CASSQSTGLDYGYTF.

In its sample, this clonotype was seen a few times. CDR3 sequence reads: CASRGSGRETQYF. As DNA, the CDR3 is TGTGCCAGCAGGGGATCAGGGCGGGAGACCCAGTACTTC. The chain employs TRBV6-1 and TRBJ2-5; tentative D call: TRBD1 (5 bases). With 6 bases removed from V and 5 bases from J, the gap between germline ends came to 13 bases. This CDR3 contains 13 residues. The germline V gene has CDR1 MNHNS and CDR2 SASEGT.